This T cell receptor beta chain was found in a study of T cell clonotyping in hematopoietic cell transplantation. The data were produced by immunoSEQ multiplex PCR, yet TCRdb's version contains in-frame clones alone and is incomplete. Of 25,000 to 35,000 clones in the sample, under 95% were seen once. Noted time point: recipient sample about 28 days before transplant, after cytoreduction. Recipient blood drawn about 28 days pretransplant and days 30, 100, 180 after. Germline loops: CDR1 SGHVS, CDR2 FQNEAQ. The V end lost 3 bases, the J end lost 2 bases, and 14 bases lay between the germline ends. This CDR3 is 16 amino acids long.

The J gene is TRBJ1-5, the V gene TRBV7-8, with D possibly matching TRBD1 (5 bases). The sample consisted of peripheral blood mononuclear cells, taken before stem cell transplant. This sequence originates from a man between 45 and 60 years old with acute myeloid leukemia. Some clones in this sample may be carry-over from other donors' samples. CDR3 amino acids: CASSFTGGGGNQPQHF. The CDR3 DNA follows: TGTGCCAGCAGCTTCACCGGGGGGGGAGGCAATCAGCCCCAGCATTTT.